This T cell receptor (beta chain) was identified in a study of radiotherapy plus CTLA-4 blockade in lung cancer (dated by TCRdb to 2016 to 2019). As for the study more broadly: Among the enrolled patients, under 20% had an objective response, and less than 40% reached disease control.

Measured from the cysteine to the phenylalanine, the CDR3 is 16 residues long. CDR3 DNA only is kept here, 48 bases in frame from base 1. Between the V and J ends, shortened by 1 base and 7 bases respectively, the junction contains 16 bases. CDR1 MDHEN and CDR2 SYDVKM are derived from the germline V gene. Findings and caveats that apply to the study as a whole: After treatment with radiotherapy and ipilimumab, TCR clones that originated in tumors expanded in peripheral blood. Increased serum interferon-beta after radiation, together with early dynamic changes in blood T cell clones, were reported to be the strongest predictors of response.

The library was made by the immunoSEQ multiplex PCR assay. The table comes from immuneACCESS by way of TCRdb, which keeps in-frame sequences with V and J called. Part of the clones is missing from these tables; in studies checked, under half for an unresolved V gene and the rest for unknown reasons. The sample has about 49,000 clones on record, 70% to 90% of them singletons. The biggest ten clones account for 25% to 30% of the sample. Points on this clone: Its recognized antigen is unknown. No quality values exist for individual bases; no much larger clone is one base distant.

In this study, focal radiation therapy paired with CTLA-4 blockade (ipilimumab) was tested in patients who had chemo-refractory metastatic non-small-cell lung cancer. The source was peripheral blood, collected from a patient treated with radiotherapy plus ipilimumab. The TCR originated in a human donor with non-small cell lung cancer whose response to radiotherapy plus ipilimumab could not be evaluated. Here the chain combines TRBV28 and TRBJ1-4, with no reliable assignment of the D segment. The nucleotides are TGTGCCAGCAGTTTATCCTCCGCGGGCGGCGGTGAAAAACTGTTTTTT. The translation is CASSLSSAGGGEKLFF.